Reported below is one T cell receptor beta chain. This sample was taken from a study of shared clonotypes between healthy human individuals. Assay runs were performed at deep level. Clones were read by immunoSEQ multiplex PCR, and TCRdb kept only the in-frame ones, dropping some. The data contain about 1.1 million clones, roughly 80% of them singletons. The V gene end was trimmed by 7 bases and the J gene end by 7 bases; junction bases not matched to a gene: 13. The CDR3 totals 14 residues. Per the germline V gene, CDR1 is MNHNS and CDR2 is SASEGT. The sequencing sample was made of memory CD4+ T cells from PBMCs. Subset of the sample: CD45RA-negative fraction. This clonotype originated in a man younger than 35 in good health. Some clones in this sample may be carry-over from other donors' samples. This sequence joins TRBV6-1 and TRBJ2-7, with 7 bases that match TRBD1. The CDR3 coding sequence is TGTGCCAGCATCTCCGCACAGGGGTCGCGGGAGCAGTACTTC. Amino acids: CASISAQGSREQYF.